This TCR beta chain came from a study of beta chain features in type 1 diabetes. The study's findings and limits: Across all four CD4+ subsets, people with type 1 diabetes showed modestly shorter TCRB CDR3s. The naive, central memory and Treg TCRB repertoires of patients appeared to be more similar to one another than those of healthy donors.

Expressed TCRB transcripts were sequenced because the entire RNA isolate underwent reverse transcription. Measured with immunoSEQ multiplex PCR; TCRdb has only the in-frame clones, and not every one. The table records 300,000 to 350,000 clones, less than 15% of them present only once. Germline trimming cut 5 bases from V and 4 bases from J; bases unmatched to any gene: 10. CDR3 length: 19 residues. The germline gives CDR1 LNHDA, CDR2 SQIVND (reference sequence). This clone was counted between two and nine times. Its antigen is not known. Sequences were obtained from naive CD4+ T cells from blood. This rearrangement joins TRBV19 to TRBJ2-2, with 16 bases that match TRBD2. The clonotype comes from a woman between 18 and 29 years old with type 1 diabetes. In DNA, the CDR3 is TGTGCCAGTAGTGACCGGGGACTAGCGGGAGGGCAGGGCACCGGGGAGCTGTTTTTT. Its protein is CASSDRGLAGGQGTGELFF.